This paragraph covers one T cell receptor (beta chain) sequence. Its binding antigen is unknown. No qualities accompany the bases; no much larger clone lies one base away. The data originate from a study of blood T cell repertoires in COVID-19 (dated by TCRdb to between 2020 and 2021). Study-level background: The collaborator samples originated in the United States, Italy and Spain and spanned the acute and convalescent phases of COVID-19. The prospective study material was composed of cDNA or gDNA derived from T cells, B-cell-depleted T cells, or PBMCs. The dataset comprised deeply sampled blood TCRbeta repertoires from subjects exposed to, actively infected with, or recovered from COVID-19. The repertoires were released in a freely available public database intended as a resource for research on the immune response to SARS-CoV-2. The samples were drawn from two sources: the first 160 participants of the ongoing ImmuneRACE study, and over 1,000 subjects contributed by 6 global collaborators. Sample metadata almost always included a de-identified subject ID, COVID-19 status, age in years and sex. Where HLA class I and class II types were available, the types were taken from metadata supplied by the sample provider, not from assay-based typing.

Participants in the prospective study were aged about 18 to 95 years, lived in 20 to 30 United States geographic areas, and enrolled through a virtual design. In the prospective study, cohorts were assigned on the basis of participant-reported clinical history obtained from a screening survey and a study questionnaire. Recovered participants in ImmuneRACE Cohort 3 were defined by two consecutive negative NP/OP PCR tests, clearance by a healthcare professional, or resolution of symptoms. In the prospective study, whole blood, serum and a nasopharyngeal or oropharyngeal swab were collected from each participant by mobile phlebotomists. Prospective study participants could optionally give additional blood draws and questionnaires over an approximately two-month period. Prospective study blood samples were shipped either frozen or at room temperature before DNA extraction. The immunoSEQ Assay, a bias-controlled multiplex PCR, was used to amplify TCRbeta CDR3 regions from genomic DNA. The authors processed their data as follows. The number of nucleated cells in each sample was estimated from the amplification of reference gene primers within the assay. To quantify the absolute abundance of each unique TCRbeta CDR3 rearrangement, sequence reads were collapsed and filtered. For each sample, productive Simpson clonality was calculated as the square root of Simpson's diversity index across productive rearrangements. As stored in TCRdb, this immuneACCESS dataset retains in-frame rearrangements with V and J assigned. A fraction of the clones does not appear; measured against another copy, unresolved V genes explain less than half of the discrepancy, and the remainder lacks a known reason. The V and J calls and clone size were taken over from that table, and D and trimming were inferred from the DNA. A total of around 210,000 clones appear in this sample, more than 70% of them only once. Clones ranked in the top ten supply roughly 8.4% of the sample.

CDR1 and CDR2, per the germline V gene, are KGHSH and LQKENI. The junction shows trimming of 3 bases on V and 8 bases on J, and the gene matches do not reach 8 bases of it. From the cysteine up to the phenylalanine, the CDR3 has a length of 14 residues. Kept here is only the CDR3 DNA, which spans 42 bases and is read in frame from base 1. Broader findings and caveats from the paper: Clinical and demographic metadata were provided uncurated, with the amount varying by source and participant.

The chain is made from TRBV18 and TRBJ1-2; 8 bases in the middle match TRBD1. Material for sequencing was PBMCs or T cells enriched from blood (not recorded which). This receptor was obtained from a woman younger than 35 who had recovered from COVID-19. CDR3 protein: CASSPGQGPGGYTF. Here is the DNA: TGTGCCAGCTCACCTGGACAGGGTCCAGGCGGCTACACCTTC.